Below, 22 T cell receptor beta chains from the same sample are listed, as sequenced in a study of cytomegalovirus exposure and HLA in healthy donors (dated by TCRdb to between 2016 and 2019). Library creation used the immunoSEQ multiplex PCR assay. For the multiplex PCR, a mixture combining 60 forward primers for TCR Vbeta segments and 13 reverse primers for TCR Jbeta segments was used. The source is immuneACCESS, and TCRdb retained only in-frame sequences with V and J called. Part of the clones is not carried over; for the studies checked, unresolved V genes explain less than half of this, and the remainder is unexplained. This sample has some 110,000 clones in its table, and nearly 75% of those were observed once. The ten top clones hold approximately 4.4% of the sample. Sequencing was carried out using PBMCs. These receptors were taken from a man aged 25-45 years in good health and CMV-seropositive.

The CDR3 DNA follows: TGTGCCAGCAGTCGAAGTCTAGCGGGGTACCCAGATACGCAGTATTTT. Its protein product is CASSRSLAGYPDTQYF. V is TRBV2 and J is TRBJ2-3; TRBD2 matches at 9 bases. After removal of 5 bases from V and 4 bases from J, the junction contained 10 bases not matched to a gene. Germline V CDR1 and CDR2: SNHLY, FYNNEI. The CDR3 consists of 16 residues.

This clone was counted only a few times. This chain connects TRBV28 to TRBJ2-7; a weak D match, TRBD1 (6 bases). This CDR3 contains 14 residues. The V end was cut by 3 bases, the J end by 7 bases, with 16 bases between. Germline CDR1 is MDHEN and CDR2 is SYDVKM. As DNA, the CDR3 is TGTGCCAGCAGTTTGGAGGACAGAACCAAAGAGCAGTACTTC. This translates into CASSLEDRTKEQYF.

The gene calls are TRBV7-6 and TRBJ2-7; D uncertain. The germline CDR1 and CDR2 sequences are SGHVS and FNYEAQ. The CDR3 covers 15 residues. V was cut by 4 bases and J by 2 bases, with 15 bases left in between. CDR3 in DNA: TGTGCCAGCAGCTCAGGTGTCTCTGGCCCCTACGAGCAGTACTTC. It encodes CASSSGVSGPYEQYF.

J is TRBJ1-1 and V is TRBV4-3; D is uncertain. The CDR3 sequence is 14 residues long. The V end was cut by 0 bases, the J end by 7 bases, with 12 bases between. Germline V gives CDR1 LGHNA, CDR2 YSLEER. This CDR3 reads CASSQEVGIIEAFF. CDR3 coding DNA: TGCGCCAGCAGCCAAGAGGTGGGCATAATTGAAGCTTTCTTT.

This clone was seen once. This rearrangement joins TRBV5-4 to TRBJ2-5; 8 positions match TRBD2. CDR1 is SGHNT and CDR2 is YYREEE in the germline V gene (reference sequence). The junction had 4 bases not matched to a gene; V was cut back by 4 bases and J by 2 bases. The CDR3 totals 14 residues. Here the CDR3 DNA reads TGTGCCAGCAGCCGGGGGGGGGAGCAAGAGACCCAGTACTTC. Translating it yields CASSRGGEQETQYF.

Points on this clone: Other nucleotide sequences from this sample produce the same CDR3. The chain uses TRBV11-2 and TRBJ1-1, with 7 bases fitting TRBD1. The V gene's germline CDR1 is SGHAT and CDR2 FQNNGV. V lost 4 bases and J lost 1; bases outside the gene matches: 6. This CDR3 spans 15 amino acids. CDR3 sequence: CASSSLTGSNTEAFF. The CDR3 nucleotides read TGTGCCAGCAGCTCTCTGACAGGGTCGAACACTGAAGCTTTCTTT.

The CDR3 loop reads CASSPLGGLNTEAFF. As DNA, the CDR3 is TGTGCCAGCAGCCCCTTAGGAGGGCTGAACACTGAAGCTTTCTTT. The chain employs TRBV7-9 and TRBJ1-1; D call uncertain. CDR3 size: 15 residues. In germline, CDR1 is SEHNR, CDR2 FQNEAQ (reference sequence). Trimming pared 5 bases from V and 0 bases from J, leaving 13 bases between.

The chain links TRBV14 to TRBJ1-1; TRBD1 might be the D (6 bases). Germline V gene sequence: CDR1 SGHDN, CDR2 FVKESK. The CDR3 spans 13 residues. The V end lost 3 bases, the J end lost 4 bases, and 9 bases lay between the germline ends. CDR3 sequence (DNA): TGTGCCAGCAGCCAGGTAGGGGGCACTGAAGCTTTCTTT. This codes for CASSQVGGTEAFF.

This clone came up a few times. CDR3 nucleotide sequence: TGTGCCAGCAGCTCTGCGGGCTCAAAGAGAAACACCATATATTTT. It specifies CASSSAGSKRNTIYF. V gene TRBV5-6 combines with J gene TRBJ1-3, with unresolved D. Between the trimmed V and J ends, which lost 3 bases and 5 bases, there was a span of 15 bases. CDR1 SGHDT and CDR2 YYEEEE come from the germline V gene. This CDR3 is built from 15 residues. The whole variable domain, filled in from reference TRBV5-6 and TRBJ1-3, reads DAGVTQSPTHLIKTRGQQVTLRCSPKSGHDTVSWYQQALGQGPQFIFQYYEEEERQRGNFPDRFSGHQFPNYSSELNVNALLLGDSALYLCASSSAGSKRNTIYFGEGSWLTVV.

The chain combines TRBV4-2 with TRBJ2-1, with D perhaps TRBD2 (5 bases). V was clipped by 2 bases and J by 3 bases, with 11 bases between them. This CDR3 is 15 amino acids long. Germline CDR1 and CDR2: LGHNA and YNFKEQ. CDR3 sequence (DNA): TGTGCCAGCAGCCAATACAGAGAGGGCTACAATGAGCAGTTCTTC. Residues: CASSQYREGYNEQFF.

This clone was seen once. The V gene is TRBV7-8, the J gene TRBJ2-3; 7 bases align to TRBD1. CDR1 and CDR2 (germline): SGHVS, FQNEAQ. V was clipped by 5 bases and J by 1 base; unmatched bases: 6. The CDR3 covers 15 residues. The DNA of the CDR3 is TGTGCCAGCAGCCTGACAGGGTACGGCACAGATACGCAGTATTTT. This sequence encodes CASSLTGYGTDTQYF.

As concerns this clone: This CDR3 is also generated by other DNA sequences in the sample. This chain links TRBV14 with TRBJ2-1; 13 positions match TRBD2. The CDR3 is 16 amino acids. The junction had 3 bases not matched to a gene; V was cut back by 3 bases and J by 4 bases. CDR1 is SGHDN, CDR2 FVKESK, per germline. The CDR3 DNA reads as TGTGCCAGCAGCCAGTTACTAGCGGGGGGGTACAATGAGCAGTTCTTC. As protein: CASSQLLAGGYNEQFF.

This chain connects TRBV5-1 to TRBJ1-2; possibly TRBD1 for D (5 bases). Germline V lookup: CDR1 SGHRS, CDR2 YFSETQ. V lost 3 bases to trimming and J lost 1 base, with 13 bases between them. This CDR3 has 15 residues. In nucleotides, the CDR3 is TGCGCCAGCAGCTCGACAGCCACAGTTAACTATGGCTACACCTTC. Protein sequence: CASSSTATVNYGYTF.

As for this clone: A read error may account for a junction end that differs from germline. For the CDR3, the DNA is TGTGCCAGCAGTGAAGTAGGGCACAGGGATGGAGGCACAAATACGCAGTATTTT. Its protein is CASSEVGHRDGGTNTQYF. This sequence joins TRBV6-1 and TRBJ2-3; D possibly corresponds to TRBD1 (6 bases). The CDR3 extends over 18 amino acids. From germline, CDR1 is MNHNS and CDR2 SASEGT.

V usage is TRBV11-2 and J usage is TRBJ2-5; 9 bases are a match to TRBD2. The CDR3 covers 14 residues. Germline-derived CDR1 and CDR2 are SGHAT and FQNNGV. Trimming at V came to 7 bases and at J to 5 bases, leaving 8 bases not matched to a gene. The DNA of the CDR3 is TGTGCCAGCACCAAAGGGACTAGCTGGGAGACCCAGTACTTC. Translation gives CASTKGTSWETQYF. The complete variable domain, with remaining parts taken from reference TRBV11-2 and TRBJ2-5, reads EAGVAQSPRYKIIEKRQSVAFWCNPISGHATLYWYQQILGQGPKLLIQFQNNGVVDDSQLPKDRFSAERLKGVDSTLKIQPAKLEDSAVYLCASTKGTSWETQYFGPGTRLLVL.

The chain employs TRBV28 and TRBJ1-5, with 12 bases identical to TRBD1. CDR3 length: 15 residues. The ends lost 5 bases at V and 6 bases at J; junction bases unmatched: 5. Per the germline V gene, CDR1 is MDHEN and CDR2 is SYDVKM. This CDR3 reads CASSRRDRGRQPQHF. As DNA, the CDR3 is TGTGCCAGCAGTCGCCGGGACAGGGGGCGTCAGCCCCAGCATTTT.

This clone occurred a few times. This clone may be a read error of a much larger clone one base away. The rearrangement joins TRBV30 to TRBJ2-1; the D gene is possibly TRBD2 (5 bases). Germline CDR1 is GTSNPN and CDR2 is SVGIG (reference sequence). The CDR3 covers 14 residues. V was clipped by 0 bases and J by 9 bases, with 15 bases between them. DNA of the CDR3: TGTGCCTGGAGTGTCGGGGTTTTATGGCCTGAGCAGTTCTTC. This gives the protein CAWSVGVLWPEQFF.

The rearrangement joins TRBV19 to TRBJ1-6, with D possibly being TRBD1 (6 bases). V lost 11 bases, J lost 9 bases, and 20 bases lay in between. This CDR3 region has 14 residues. Germline V gives CDR1 LNHDA, CDR2 SQIVND (reference sequence). The CDR3 loop reads CAAGDPLLSSPLHF. CDR3 coding DNA: TGTGCCGCAGGGGATCCGTTACTCTCTTCACCCCTCCACTTT.

The chain is built from TRBV11-2 and TRBJ2-4; possibly TRBD1 for D (7 bases). The CDR3 spans 15 residues. The germline gives CDR1 SGHAT, CDR2 FQNNGV. V was pared by 0 bases and J by 5 bases, with 11 bases between. CDR3 sequence reads: CASSLDSGGQNIQYF. The CDR3 DNA sequence: TGTGCCAGCAGCTTAGATTCAGGGGGGCAAAACATTCAGTACTTC.

The V and J genes are TRBV27 and TRBJ2-1; maybe TRBD2 (7 bases). This CDR3 has 15 amino acids. Germline V gene lookup returns CDR1 MNHEY and CDR2 SMNVEV (reference sequence). V gave up 2 bases and J gave up 3 bases, with 11 bases separating them. The CDR3 coding sequence is TGTGCCAGCAGTTTAGCGGGGGCTAACTACAATGAGCAGTTCTTC. Translated: CASSLAGANYNEQFF.

The chain combines TRBV5-4 with TRBJ2-3, with D unclear. Germline V lookup: CDR1 SGHNT, CDR2 YYREEE (reference sequence). The CDR3 has 14 amino acids. V was cut by 3 bases and J by 5 bases, with 13 bases left in between. As DNA, the CDR3 is TGTGCCAGCAGCTCGTACCAGTCGGGAGATACGCAGTATTTT. This encodes CASSSYQSGDTQYF.

V gene TRBV4-1 combines with J gene TRBJ2-3, with TRBD1 identical over 8 bases. This CDR3 comprises 16 residues. Germline lookup yields CDR1 MGHRA and CDR2 YSYEKL. After removal of 1 base from V and 2 bases from J, the junction contained 5 bases not matched to a gene. The CDR3: CASSQVRQGITDTQYF. CDR3 in DNA: TGCGCCAGCAGCCAAGTACGACAGGGGATCACAGATACGCAGTATTTT.